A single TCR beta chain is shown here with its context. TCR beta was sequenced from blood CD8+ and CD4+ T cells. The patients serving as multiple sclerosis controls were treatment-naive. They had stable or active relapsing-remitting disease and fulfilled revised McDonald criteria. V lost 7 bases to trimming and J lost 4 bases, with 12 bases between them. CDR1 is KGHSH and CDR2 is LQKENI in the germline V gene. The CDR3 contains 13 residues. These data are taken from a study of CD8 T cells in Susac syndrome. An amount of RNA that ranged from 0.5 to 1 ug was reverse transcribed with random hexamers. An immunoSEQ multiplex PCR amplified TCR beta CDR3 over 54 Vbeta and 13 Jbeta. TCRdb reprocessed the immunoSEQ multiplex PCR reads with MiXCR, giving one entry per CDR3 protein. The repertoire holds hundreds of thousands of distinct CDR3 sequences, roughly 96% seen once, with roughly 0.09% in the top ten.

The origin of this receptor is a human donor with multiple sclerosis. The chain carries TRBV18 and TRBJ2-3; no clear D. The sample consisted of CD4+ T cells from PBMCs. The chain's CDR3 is CASCTRSSDTQYF. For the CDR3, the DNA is TGTGCCAGCTGCACCAGGTCCTCAGATACGCAGTATTTT.